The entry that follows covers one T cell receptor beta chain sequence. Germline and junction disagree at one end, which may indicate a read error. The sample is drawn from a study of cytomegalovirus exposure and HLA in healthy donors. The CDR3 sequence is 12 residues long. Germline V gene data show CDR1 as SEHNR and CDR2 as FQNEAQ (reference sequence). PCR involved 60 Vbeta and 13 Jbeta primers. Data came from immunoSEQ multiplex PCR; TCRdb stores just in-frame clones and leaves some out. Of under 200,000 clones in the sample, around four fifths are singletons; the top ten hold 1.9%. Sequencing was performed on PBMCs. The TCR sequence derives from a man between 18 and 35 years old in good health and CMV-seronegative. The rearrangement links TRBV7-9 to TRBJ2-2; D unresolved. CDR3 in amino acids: CSSSPYTGELFF. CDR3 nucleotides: TGTTCCAGCAGCCCCTACACCGGGGAGCTGTTTTTT.